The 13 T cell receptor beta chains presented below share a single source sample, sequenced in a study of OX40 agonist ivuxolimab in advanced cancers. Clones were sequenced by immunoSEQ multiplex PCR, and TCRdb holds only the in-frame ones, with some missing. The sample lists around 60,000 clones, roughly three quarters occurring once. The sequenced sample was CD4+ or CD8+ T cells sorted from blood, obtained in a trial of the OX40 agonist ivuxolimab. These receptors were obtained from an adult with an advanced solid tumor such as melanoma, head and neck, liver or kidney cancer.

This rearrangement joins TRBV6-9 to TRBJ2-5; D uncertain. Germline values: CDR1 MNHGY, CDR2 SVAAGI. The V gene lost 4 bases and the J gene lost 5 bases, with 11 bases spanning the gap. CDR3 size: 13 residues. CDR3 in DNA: TGTGCCAGCAGTTGTGTAGCTTGGGAGACCCAGTACTTC. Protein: CASSCVAWETQYF.

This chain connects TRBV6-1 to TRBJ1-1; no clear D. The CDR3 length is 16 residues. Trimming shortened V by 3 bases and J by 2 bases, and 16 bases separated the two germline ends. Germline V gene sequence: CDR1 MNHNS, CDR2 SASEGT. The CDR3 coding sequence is TGTGCCAGCAGTGACAAGACGGGGTTGGGTAACACTGAAGCTTTCTTT. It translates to CASSDKTGLGNTEAFF.

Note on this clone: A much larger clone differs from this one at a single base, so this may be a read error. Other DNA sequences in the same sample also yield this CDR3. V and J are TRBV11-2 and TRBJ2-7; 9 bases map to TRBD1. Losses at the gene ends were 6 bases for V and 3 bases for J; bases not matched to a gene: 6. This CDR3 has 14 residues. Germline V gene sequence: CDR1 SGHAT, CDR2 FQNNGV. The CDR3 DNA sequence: TGTGCCAGCAGATCGTACAGGGGGCGCTACGAGCAGTACTTC. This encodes CASRSYRGRYEQYF.

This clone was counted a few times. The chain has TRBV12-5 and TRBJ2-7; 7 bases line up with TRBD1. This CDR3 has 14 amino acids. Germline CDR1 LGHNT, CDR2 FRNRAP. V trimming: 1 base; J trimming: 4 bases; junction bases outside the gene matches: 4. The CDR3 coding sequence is TGTGCTAGTGGTTTGGGACAGGGCCTTTACGAGCAGTACTTC. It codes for CASGLGQGLYEQYF.

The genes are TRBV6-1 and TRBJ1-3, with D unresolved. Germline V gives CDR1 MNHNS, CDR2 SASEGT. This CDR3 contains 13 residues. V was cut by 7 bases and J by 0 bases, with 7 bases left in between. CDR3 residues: CASISVSGNTIYF. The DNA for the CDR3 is TGTGCCAGCATATCGGTCTCTGGAAACACCATATATTTT.

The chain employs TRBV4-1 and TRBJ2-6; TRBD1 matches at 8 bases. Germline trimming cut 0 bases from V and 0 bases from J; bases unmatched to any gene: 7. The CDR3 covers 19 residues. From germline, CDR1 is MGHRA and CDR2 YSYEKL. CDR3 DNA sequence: TGCGCCAGCAGCCAAGATATGGGGACAGGCGCCTCTGGGGCCAACGTCCTGACTTTC. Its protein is CASSQDMGTGASGANVLTF.

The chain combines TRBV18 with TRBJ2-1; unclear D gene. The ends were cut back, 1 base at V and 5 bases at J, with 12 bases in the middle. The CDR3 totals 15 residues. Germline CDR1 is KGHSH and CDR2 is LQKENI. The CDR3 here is CASSPRARGHNEQFF. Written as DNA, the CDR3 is TGTGCCAGCTCACCACGGGCCAGAGGCCACAATGAGCAGTTCTTC.

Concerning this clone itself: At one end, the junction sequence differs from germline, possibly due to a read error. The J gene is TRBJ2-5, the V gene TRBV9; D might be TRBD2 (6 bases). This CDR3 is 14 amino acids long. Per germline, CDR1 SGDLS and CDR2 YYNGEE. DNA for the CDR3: TGTGCCAGCAGCGCCGGCGGGGACCAGGAGACCCAGTACTTC. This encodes CASSAGGDQETQYF.

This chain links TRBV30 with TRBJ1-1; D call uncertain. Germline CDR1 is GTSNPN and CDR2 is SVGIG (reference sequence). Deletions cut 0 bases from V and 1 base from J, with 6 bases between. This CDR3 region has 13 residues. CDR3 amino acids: CAWSVRANTEAFF. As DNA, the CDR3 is TGTGCCTGGAGTGTACGGGCGAACACTGAAGCTTTCTTT.

DNA of the CDR3: TGTGCCTGGAGGACGGGACATCGGAACACCGGGGAGCTGTTTTTT. This translates into CAWRTGHRNTGELFF. This chain connects TRBV30 to TRBJ2-2, with D tentatively TRBD1 (6 bases). Germline CDR1 is GTSNPN and CDR2 is SVGIG (reference sequence). V was shortened by 3 bases and J by 1 base, with 12 bases between the two germline ends. CDR3 length: 15 residues.

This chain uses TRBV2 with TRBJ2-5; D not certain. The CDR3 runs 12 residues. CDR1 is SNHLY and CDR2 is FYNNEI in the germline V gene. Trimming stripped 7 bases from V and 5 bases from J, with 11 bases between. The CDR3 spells CASTVKRETQYF. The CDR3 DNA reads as TGTGCCAGCACCGTCAAAAGGGAGACCCAGTACTTC.

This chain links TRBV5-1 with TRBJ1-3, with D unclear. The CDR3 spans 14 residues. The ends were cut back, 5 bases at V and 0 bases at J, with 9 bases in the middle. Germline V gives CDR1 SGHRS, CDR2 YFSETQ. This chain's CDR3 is CASRSSDSGNTIYF. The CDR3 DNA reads TGCGCCAGCAGAAGTTCGGACTCTGGAAACACCATATATTTT.

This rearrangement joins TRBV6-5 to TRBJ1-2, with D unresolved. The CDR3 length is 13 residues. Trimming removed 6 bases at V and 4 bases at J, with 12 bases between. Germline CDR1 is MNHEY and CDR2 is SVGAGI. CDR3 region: CASRPSSVYGYTF. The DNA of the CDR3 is TGTGCCAGCAGGCCGTCGTCCGTCTATGGCTACACCTTC.